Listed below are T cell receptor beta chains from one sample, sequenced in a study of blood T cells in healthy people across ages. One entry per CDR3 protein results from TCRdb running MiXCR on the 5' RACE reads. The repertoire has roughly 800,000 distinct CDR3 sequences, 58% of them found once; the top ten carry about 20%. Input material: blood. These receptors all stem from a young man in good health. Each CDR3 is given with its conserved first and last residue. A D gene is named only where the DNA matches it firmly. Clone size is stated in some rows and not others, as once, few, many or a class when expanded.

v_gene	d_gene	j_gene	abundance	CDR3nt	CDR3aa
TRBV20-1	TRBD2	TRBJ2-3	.	TGCAGTGCTCCGTTACTAGCGGGAGAGGGAGATACGCAGTATTTT	CSAPLLAGEGDTQYF
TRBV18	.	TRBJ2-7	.	TGTGCCAGCTCACCGGGCGCGGTCTACGAGCAGTACTTC	CASSPGAVYEQYF
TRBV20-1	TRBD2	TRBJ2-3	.	TGCAGTGCTAGTTTCCGAGGGAGGGCTAGCACAGATACGCAGTATTTT	CSASFRGRASTDTQYF
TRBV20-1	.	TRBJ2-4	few	TGCAGTGCTAGAGGTTCTAGCTGGTCCAAAAACATTCAGTACTTC	CSARGSSWSKNIQYF
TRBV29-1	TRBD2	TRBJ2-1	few	TGCAGCGTTAGACTAGCGGGAGGGGGGAATGAGCAGTTCTTC	CSVRLAGGGNEQFF
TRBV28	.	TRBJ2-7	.	TGTGCCAGCACCCGTAGGGTAGCGAGGTCCTACGAGCAGTACTTC	CASTRRVARSYEQYF
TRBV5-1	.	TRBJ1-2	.	TGCGCCAGCAGCTTGGGACAGAACTCTTATGGCTACACCTTC	CASSLGQNSYGYTF
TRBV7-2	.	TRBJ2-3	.	TGTGCCAGCAGCGCTCCCGGACGGCCAGATACGCAGTATTTT	CASSAPGRPDTQYF
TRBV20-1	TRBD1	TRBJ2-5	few	TGCAGTGCCGACCCCCGACAGGGGCGAGGCCAAGAGACCCAGTACTTC	CSADPRQGRGQETQYF
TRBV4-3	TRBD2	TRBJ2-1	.	TGCGCCAGCAGCCTGAGACACCGAGGACTAGGCTACAATGAGCAGTTCTTC	CASSLRHRGLGYNEQFF
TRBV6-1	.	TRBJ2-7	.	TGTGCCAGCGCGTCACATCGCTCCTACGAGCAGTACTTC	CASASHRSYEQYF
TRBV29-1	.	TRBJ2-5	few	TGCAGCGTGGGGGTGTACCAAGAGACCCAGTACTTC	CSVGVYQETQYF
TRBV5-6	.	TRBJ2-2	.	TGTACCAGCAGCTTAGGGAGAGCGGGGGAGCTGTTTTTT	CTSSLGRAGELFF
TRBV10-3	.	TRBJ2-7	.	TGTGCCATCAGTGACCCGACGCTGAGCTCCTACGAGCAGTACTTC	CAISDPTLSSYEQYF
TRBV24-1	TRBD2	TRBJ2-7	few	TGTGCCACCGGTAGCGGGAGGGGCGGCGAGCAGTACTTC	CATGSGRGGEQYF